Below are 29 T cell receptor beta chains sequenced from a single sample in a study of T cells in Graves' hyperthyroidism and ophthalmopathy. RNA transcripts were the template for amplifying TCR beta CDR3 regions. RT-PCR in the first round (using the HTBI primer set) targeted the TCR CDR3. TCRdb re-derived calls from the multiplex PCR reads in MiXCR, one entry per CDR3 protein. The sample has hundreds of thousands of distinct CDR3 sequences, 16% seen once. The sequenced sample consisted of blood. All receptors derive from a woman between 25 and 40 years old with Graves' hyperthyroidism.

CDR3 sequence: CASSLGATTDTQYF. In DNA form, the CDR3 reads TGCGCCAGCAGCTTGGGGGCCACCACAGATACGCAGTATTTT. The chain uses TRBV5-1 and TRBJ2-3, with D hard to call. Trimming stripped 0 bases from V and 2 bases from J, with 7 bases between. This CDR3 spans 14 amino acids. From germline, CDR1 is SGHRS and CDR2 YFSETQ.

This clonotype was seen a few times. The V and J genes are TRBV7-2 and TRBJ1-1; the D gene is possibly TRBD1 (5 bases). In germline, CDR1 is SGHTA, CDR2 FQGNSA. V was shortened by 1 base and J by 11 bases, with 14 bases between the two germline ends. The CDR3 covers 13 residues. DNA of the CDR3: TGTGCCAGCAGCTTAGTGGCTCCCTCAGGGGCTTTCTTT. Translated: CASSLVAPSGAFF. Full variable domain (rest looked up from reference TRBV7-2 and TRBJ1-1): GAGVSQSPSNKVTEKGKDVELRCDPISGHTALYWYRQSLGQGLEFLIYFQGNSAPDKSGLPSDRFSAERTGGSVSTLTIQRTQQEDSAVYLCASSLVAPSGAFFGQGTRLTVV.

This chain links TRBV12-3 or TRBV12-4 with TRBJ2-1, with TRBD2 matching 14 bases. The CDR3 sequence is 14 residues long. V shed 6 bases and J 15 bases; nucleotides not matched to a gene: 10. The CDR3 loop reads CASRLTGTSGSWFF. CDR3 DNA sequence: TGTGCCAGCAGGTTGACCGGGACTAGCGGGAGTTGGTTCTTC.

This clonotype was seen a few times. This chain connects TRBV9 to TRBJ2-1; 8 bases match TRBD2. This CDR3 comprises 16 residues. Germline V gene data show CDR1 as SGDLS and CDR2 as YYNGEE. The V segment lost 2 bases and the J segment 0 bases; nucleotides outside the gene matches: 4. The CDR3 DNA sequence: TGTGCCAGCAGCGTCCTAAGCGGGAGCTCCTACAATGAGCAGTTCTTC. It specifies CASSVLSGSSYNEQFF.

This chain links TRBV6-1 with TRBJ1-5; D is uncertain. The CDR3 sequence is 13 residues long. Trimming cost V 5 bases and J 5 bases, with 10 bases left between them. The germline gives CDR1 MNHNS, CDR2 SASEGT. The CDR3 sequence: CASSYTLHQPQHF. Here the CDR3 DNA reads TGTGCCAGCAGTTATACACTCCATCAGCCCCAGCATTTT.

This clonotype was counted at least ten times. Here the CDR3 reads CSAVDPGHRYEQYF. The CDR3 DNA is TGCAGTGCTGTTGATCCGGGACACCGTTACGAGCAGTACTTC. The chain recombines TRBV20-1 with TRBJ2-7; maybe TRBD1 (6 bases). Trimming left V 5 bases short and J 4 bases short, with 18 bases between. CDR1 DFQATT and CDR2 SNEGSKA come from the germline V gene (reference sequence). The CDR3 sequence is 14 residues long.

The V and J genes are TRBV7-9 and TRBJ1-2; a weak D match, TRBD1 (6 bases). Trimming stripped 2 bases from V and 4 bases from J, with 11 bases between. The CDR3 extends over 14 amino acids. In germline, CDR1 is SEHNR, CDR2 FQNEAQ (reference sequence). CDR3 sequence reads: CASSLPTGSYGYTF. The DNA of the CDR3 is TGTGCCAGCAGCTTACCGACAGGCAGCTATGGCTACACCTTC.

This clonotype appeared many times. This chain connects TRBV6-2 or TRBV6-3 to TRBJ2-7; no firm D call. V lost 5 bases, J lost 2 bases, and 22 bases lay in between. Germline CDR1 reads MNHEY; CDR2 reads SVGEGT. CDR3 length: 17 residues. CDR3 nucleotides: TGTGCCAGCAGTCTGATTTCCAAGGACCTGAGGACCTACGAGCAGTACTTC. Amino acid sequence: CASSLISKDLRTYEQYF.

This clonotype has just a few counts. The chain has TRBV19 and TRBJ1-2, with 8 bases fitting TRBD1. This CDR3 spans 14 amino acids. With 6 bases clipped from V and 5 bases from J, the junction kept 8 bases outside the gene matches. The germline gives CDR1 LNHDA, CDR2 SQIVND (reference sequence). The CDR3 is CASRETGARYGYTF. The CDR3 DNA reads as TGTGCCAGTAGGGAGACAGGGGCCCGATATGGCTACACCTTC.

This clonotype was detected ten times or more. CDR3 DNA: TGTGCCAGCAGTTATTCGGGACAATGGCGAAGTTCACCCCTCCACTTT. Translating it yields CASSYSGQWRSSPLHF. The chain uses TRBV6-6 and TRBJ1-6, with D possibly matching TRBD1 (6 bases). This CDR3 spans 16 amino acids. Germline loops: CDR1 MNHNY, CDR2 SVGAGI (reference sequence). The V gene lost 3 bases and the J gene lost 9 bases, with 18 bases spanning the gap.

Ten or more counts support this clonotype. The chain joins TRBV6-1 to TRBJ2-7; the D is unclear. V gave up 3 bases and J gave up 4 bases, with 25 bases separating them. This CDR3 has 18 residues. Germline CDR1 reads MNHNS; CDR2 reads SASEGT. CDR3 in amino acids: CASSDDPEWPQLRYEQYF. CDR3 DNA sequence: TGTGCCAGCAGTGATGACCCGGAATGGCCCCAACTCCGATACGAGCAGTACTTC.

This clonotype was recorded many times. This CDR3 is CASSFWVAGAEAFF. In DNA form, the CDR3 reads TGTGCCAGCAGTTTTTGGGTAGCGGGGGCTGAAGCTTTCTTT. The rearrangement links TRBV12-3 or TRBV12-4 to TRBJ1-1, with D tentatively TRBD1 (5 bases). The CDR3 spans 14 residues. V lost 3 bases to trimming and J lost 6 bases, with 14 bases between them.

As regards this clonotype: A much larger clone sits a single nucleotide away, making a read error possible. The chain links TRBV11-2 to TRBJ1-2; D is undetermined. CDR1 is SGHAT, CDR2 FQNNGV, per germline. Trimming cost V 8 bases and J 7 bases, with 11 bases left between them. This CDR3 is built from 11 residues. CDR3 DNA sequence: TGTGCCAGCGGATGGTACGGTGGCTACACCTTC. It encodes CASGWYGGYTF.

This sequence joins TRBV15 and TRBJ2-1; 8 nucleotides agree with TRBD1. The V gene's germline CDR1 is LNHNV and CDR2 YYDKDF (reference sequence). CDR3 length equals 13 residues. V lost 1 base, J lost 10 bases, and 3 bases stayed unmatched. The CDR3 region has the DNA TGTGCCACCAGCAGAGTTCAGGGGGCCGAGCAGTTCTTC. It is translated as CATSRVQGAEQFF.

This clonotype has a count of ten or more. In nucleotides, the CDR3 is TGTGCCTGGAGTGCCGGGACTAGGTTCGATGAGCAGTTCTTC. Translation: CAWSAGTRFDEQFF. This rearrangement joins TRBV30 to TRBJ2-1; TRBD2 agrees at 8 bases. The ends lost 1 base at V and 8 bases at J; junction bases unmatched: 7. The germline gives CDR1 GTSNPN, CDR2 SVGIG (reference sequence). This CDR3 has 14 residues.

In this sample, this clonotype turned up many times. V gene TRBV3-1 combines with J gene TRBJ2-7; D remains unclear. This CDR3 has 10 residues. The V end lost 4 bases, the J end lost 5 bases, and 3 bases lay between the germline ends. Per germline, CDR1 LGHDT and CDR2 YNNKEL (reference sequence). In DNA, the CDR3 is TGTGCCAGCAGCCGCAACGAGCAGTACTTC. Protein sequence: CASSRNEQYF.

This clonotype has ten or more counts. The chain couples TRBV11-1 to TRBJ1-1, with D unresolved. Trimming pared 1 base from V and 7 bases from J, leaving 10 bases between. This CDR3 is built from 13 residues. CDR1 and CDR2 (germline): SGHAT, FQDESV (reference sequence). CDR3 nucleotides: TGTGCCAGCAGCTTAGATAGGGCGGATGAAGCTTTCTTT. It encodes CASSLDRADEAFF.

The chain recombines TRBV20-1 with TRBJ2-4, with 8 positions matching TRBD2. The junction had 11 bases not matched to a gene; V was cut back by 3 bases and J by 7 bases. This CDR3 is 15 amino acids long. Germline V lookup: CDR1 DFQATT, CDR2 SNEGSKA (reference sequence). CDR3 DNA: TGCAGTGCTAGTACCAGCGGGAGAATAAGGAACATTCAGTACTTC. Translating gives CSASTSGRIRNIQYF.

There are a few counts of this clonotype. V usage is TRBV24-1 and J usage is TRBJ2-3; D remains unclear. V was pared by 2 bases and J by 0 bases, with 8 bases between. This CDR3 has 15 residues. Germline V lookup: CDR1 KGHDR, CDR2 SFDVKD. CDR3: CATSDWTESTDTQYF. The CDR3 DNA reads as TGTGCCACCAGTGATTGGACGGAGAGCACAGATACGCAGTATTTT.

At least ten counts were recorded for this clonotype. The chain carries TRBV24-1 and TRBJ2-1, with a tentative D call TRBD2 (6 bases). V was shortened by 4 bases and J by 4 bases, with 19 bases between the two germline ends. This CDR3 is built from 17 residues. Germline V gene sequence: CDR1 KGHDR, CDR2 SFDVKD. The DNA of the CDR3 is TGTGCCACCAGTGACCCTTCCCAGCGGAGGGTATACAATGAGCAGTTCTTC. It is translated as CATSDPSQRRVYNEQFF.

The CDR3 region is CASSLSAGDQPQHF. CDR3 bases: TGTGCCAGCAGCTTGAGTGCGGGAGACCAGCCCCAGCATTTT. J is TRBJ1-5 and V is TRBV5-6; D not resolved. V dropped 1 base and J dropped 7 bases, with 12 bases sitting between them. The CDR3 is 14 amino acids. The germline V gene has CDR1 SGHDT and CDR2 YYEEEE.

This clonotype has just one count. A read error is possible here, since a much larger clone lies one base away. This sequence joins TRBV2 and TRBJ2-7; 7 bases fit TRBD1. Germline V lookup: CDR1 SNHLY, CDR2 FYNNEI. The CDR3 is 12 residues long. V lost 10 bases to trimming and J lost 9 bases; unmatched junction nucleotides: 12. The CDR3 loop reads CATATRQGAQYF. CDR3 sequence (DNA): TGTGCCACCGCCACCAGACAGGGTGCGCAGTACTTC. Filled out from reference TRBV2 and TRBJ2-7, the complete variable domain reads EPEVTQTPSHQVTQMGQEVILRCVPISNHLYFYWYRQILGQKVEFLVSFYNNEISEKSEIFDDQFSVERPDGSNFTLKIRSTKLEDSAMYFCATATRQGAQYFGPGTRLTVT.

This clonotype was seen many times. The rearrangement links TRBV7-9 to TRBJ2-5; possible D gene TRBD1, 6 bases. CDR3 length equals 14 residues. Germline V CDR1 and CDR2: SEHNR, FQNEAQ (reference sequence). V lost 0 bases and J 2 bases, leaving 7 bases between the germline ends. The CDR3 DNA reads as TGTGCCAGCAGCTTAGCGACAGGACAAGAGACCCAGTACTTC. Protein: CASSLATGQETQYF.

As regards this clonotype: One base away lies a much larger clone, so this may be a sequencing read error. DNA for the CDR3: TGTGTCAGCACCCCTGAGGGCCCAGATACGCAGTATTTT. Protein sequence: CVSTPEGPDTQYF. The rearrangement links TRBV2 to TRBJ2-3; TRBD2 might be the D (5 bases). The CDR3 covers 13 residues. Germline lookup yields CDR1 SNHLY and CDR2 FYNNEI.

This clonotype was counted between two and nine times. The V call is TRBV10-3, the J call TRBJ2-5, with 8 nucleotides matching TRBD1. Trimming at V came to 7 bases and at J to 6 bases, leaving 10 bases not matched to a gene. Germline V gene lookup returns CDR1 ENHRY and CDR2 SYGVKD. The CDR3 is 14 residues long. The CDR3 nucleotides are TGTGCCATCATGGCGGGACAGGAAGGACAGACCCAGTACTTC. It codes for CAIMAGQEGQTQYF.

This clonotype was detected only a few times. The chain is built from TRBV3-1 and TRBJ2-1, with a tentative D call TRBD1 (5 bases). Trimming took 2 bases from V and 4 from J, leaving 12 bases between them. CDR1 is LGHDT and CDR2 is YNNKEL in the germline V gene (reference sequence). The CDR3 runs to 15 residues. CDR3 protein: CASSQLQELYNEQFF. CDR3 bases: TGTGCCAGCAGCCAATTACAGGAACTATACAATGAGCAGTTCTTC.

This clonotype was counted at least ten times. The chain couples TRBV20-1 to TRBJ1-1; D not certain. Trimming pared 2 bases from V and 1 base from J, leaving 2 bases between. CDR1 is DFQATT, CDR2 SNEGSKA, per germline (reference sequence). The CDR3 contains 11 residues. CDR3 amino acids: CSARPNTEAFF. CDR3 DNA sequence: TGCAGTGCTAGACCGAACACTGAAGCTTTCTTT.

This clonotype was detected ten times or more. The chain is built from TRBV28 and TRBJ2-2; TRBD1 might be the D (5 bases). V was clipped by 6 bases and J by 3 bases, with 11 bases between them. CDR3 length equals 14 residues. Germline CDR1 is MDHEN and CDR2 is SYDVKM. The CDR3 sequence is CASRQTGYTGELFF. The CDR3 DNA reads TGTGCCAGCAGGCAAACAGGATACACCGGGGAGCTGTTTTTT. Drawing the rest from reference TRBV28 and TRBJ2-2, the complete variable domain is DVKVTQSSRYLVKRTGEKVFLECVQDMDHENMFWYRQDPGLGLRLIYFSYDVKMKEKGDIPEGYSVSREKKERFSLILESASTNQTSMYLCASRQTGYTGELFFGEGSRLTVL.

Ten or more counts support this clonotype. The genes are TRBV7-2 and TRBJ2-1; D remains ambiguous. CDR3 length: 11 residues. Germline V lookup: CDR1 SGHTA, CDR2 FQGNSA. The V and J ends lost 2 bases and 9 bases respectively, with 5 bases between them. The CDR3 DNA reads TGTGCCAGCAGCTTAAAGGGTGAGCAGTTCTTC. Translation gives CASSLKGEQFF.